The rows below give T cell receptor beta chains drawn from one sample of a study of blood T cell dynamics during melanoma immunotherapy. Measured with immunoSEQ multiplex PCR; TCRdb has only the in-frame clones, and not every one. Of around 5,000 clones detected, about 86% appear once; the ten largest clones hold under 13%. Source: blood, taken from a patient treated with checkpoint blockade. The receptors stem from a human donor with melanoma. Each CDR3 is given with its conserved first and last residue. The D gene is left open where the match is weak. The size entry is marked missing in some rows and otherwise reads once, few, many or a size class.

size: -; D: -; V: TRBV6-1; J: TRBJ1-3; DNA: TGTGCCAGCAGTGTAGGGGGAATCTCTGGAAACACCATATATTTT; CDR3: CASSVGGISGNTIYF
size: -; D: -; V: TRBV30; J: TRBJ2-7; DNA: TGTGCCTGGAGTGTCGGGCTATCGTGGTACGAGCAGTACTTC; CDR3: CAWSVGLSWYEQYF
size: -; D: TRBD1; V: TRBV6-5; J: TRBJ1-3; DNA: TGTGCCAGCAGGGGGACAGGGGTTGGAAACACCATATATTTT; CDR3: CASRGTGVGNTIYF
size: -; D: -; V: TRBV18; J: TRBJ1-3; DNA: TGTGCCAGCTCACCGGACCCGGGGAGAGGAAACACCATATATTTT; CDR3: CASSPDPGRGNTIYF
size: -; D: TRBD1; V: TRBV4-2; J: TRBJ1-2; DNA: TGTGCCAGCAGCCGACAGGGGAACTATGGCTACACCTTC; CDR3: CASSRQGNYGYTF
size: -; D: -; V: TRBV28; J: TRBJ2-7; DNA: TGTGCCAGCAGTTCTCAGGGTTCTAACGAGCAGTACTTC; CDR3: CASSSQGSNEQYF
size: -; D: TRBD1; V: TRBV6-1; J: TRBJ2-7; DNA: TGTGCCAGCAGTGAATCGATCTGGGGGACAGGGTCCTACGAGCAGTACTTC; CDR3: CASSESIWGTGSYEQYF
size: once; D: -; V: TRBV6-4; J: TRBJ1-2; DNA: TGTGCCAGCAGTGAGGCGCAGGGAAAGGCCTATGGCTACACCTTC; CDR3: CASSEAQGKAYGYTF
size: -; D: -; V: TRBV19; J: TRBJ1-2; DNA: TGTGCCAGTAGTAGACTGTGGGGCACAGTCGGTGGCTACACCTTC; CDR3: CASSRLWGTVGGYTF
size: -; D: -; V: TRBV27; J: TRBJ1-2; DNA: TGTGCCACCAGGGACTCGGGGGCAGGGGTGGGCTACACCTTC; CDR3: CATRDSGAGVGYTF
size: -; D: -; V: TRBV7-9; J: TRBJ1-2; DNA: TGTGCCAGCAGCCCCGGGGGTCCCGCTGGCTACACCTTC; CDR3: CASSPGGPAGYTF
size: -; D: -; V: TRBV5-1; J: TRBJ2-7; DNA: TGCGCCAGCAGTTATGAATTCCACGAGCAGTACTTC; CDR3: CASSYEFHEQYF
size: -; D: TRBD2; V: TRBV28; J: TRBJ2-3; DNA: TGTGCCAGCAGACATGGACTAGACACAGATACGCAGTATTTT; CDR3: CASRHGLDTDTQYF
size: -; D: TRBD2; V: TRBV7-9; J: TRBJ2-7; DNA: TGTGCCAGCAGCTCAGGACTAGCGGGCGACTTTTCCTACGAGCAGTACTTC; CDR3: CASSSGLAGDFSYEQYF
size: -; D: TRBD1; V: TRBV10-3; J: TRBJ1-6; DNA: TGTGCCATCAGGGGACAGGGGGTGGATAATTCACCCCTCCACTTT; CDR3: CAIRGQGVDNSPLHF
size: -; D: -; V: TRBV6-1; J: TRBJ1-5; DNA: TGTGCCAGCAGTGAAGTCAAGGAAAGTCGTCAGCCCCAGCATTTT; CDR3: CASSEVKESRQPQHF
size: -; D: -; V: TRBV27; J: TRBJ2-7; DNA: TGTGCCAGCAGTCGACGTCCGGGACGGGGTTACGAGCAGTACTTC; CDR3: CASSRRPGRGYEQYF
size: -; D: -; V: TRBV5-8; J: TRBJ1-4; DNA: TGTGCCAGCAGCTTGGGGCAGGGTGAAAAACTGTTTTTT; CDR3: CASSLGQGEKLFF
size: once; D: -; V: TRBV9; J: TRBJ2-7; DNA: TGTGCCAGCGGAGCCGGGAGCGCGTCCTACGAGCAGTACTTC; CDR3: CASGAGSASYEQYF
size: -; D: -; V: TRBV6-6; J: TRBJ1-5; DNA: TGTGCCAGCAGTGACGGACCGATCAATCAGCCCCAGCATTTT; CDR3: CASSDGPINQPQHF
size: -; D: TRBD1; V: TRBV7-8; J: TRBJ1-5; DNA: TGTGCCAGCAGCTTTGGGGCAGGGGGATGGAGCAATCAGCCCCAGCATTTT; CDR3: CASSFGAGGWSNQPQHF
size: -; D: -; V: TRBV19; J: TRBJ2-7; DNA: TGTGCCAGTAGTATAGGTCCAGGGGCGGGGGAGCAGTACTTC; CDR3: CASSIGPGAGEQYF
size: -; D: -; V: TRBV19; J: TRBJ2-7; DNA: TGTGCCAGTAGTATTCTCATTAATTCAGCTGGCTCCGAGCAGTACTTC; CDR3: CASSILINSAGSEQYF
size: -; D: TRBD1; V: TRBV19; J: TRBJ2-7; DNA: TGTGCCAGTAGTATCGGGACAGGCTCCTACGAGCAGTACTTC; CDR3: CASSIGTGSYEQYF
size: -; D: -; V: TRBV5-4; J: TRBJ1-1; DNA: TGTGCCAGCAGCCCCCAGAGGAGGGGCACTGAAGCTTTCTTT; CDR3: CASSPQRRGTEAFF
size: -; D: -; V: TRBV7-6; J: TRBJ2-7; DNA: TGTGCCAGCAGCTTAGTCGGCATGTACGAGCAGTACTTC; CDR3: CASSLVGMYEQYF
size: -; D: -; V: TRBV19; J: TRBJ2-7; DNA: TGTGCCAGTAGTATAACGACCTTTACGGTGATGGAGCAGTACTTC; CDR3: CASSITTFTVMEQYF
size: -; D: -; V: TRBV7-8; J: TRBJ1-4; DNA: TGTGCCAGCAGCCTAGGGGGTACTAATGAAAAACTGTTTTTT; CDR3: CASSLGGTNEKLFF
size: -; D: -; V: TRBV7-9; J: TRBJ2-7; DNA: TGTGCCAGCAGCCCGTCCGGGATAAACTACGAGCAGTACTTC; CDR3: CASSPSGINYEQYF
size: -; D: TRBD1; V: TRBV10-3; J: TRBJ1-2; DNA: TGTGCCATCAGCGGACAGGGTGGCGGCTACACCTTC; CDR3: CAISGQGGGYTF
size: -; D: -; V: TRBV19; J: TRBJ1-1; DNA: TGTGCCAGTAGTATTTTTGATGAAGCTTTCTTT; CDR3: CASSIFDEAFF
size: -; D: -; V: TRBV19; J: TRBJ1-1; DNA: TGTGCCAGTACCCAAAGGAAGGGGTCTGAAGCTTTCTTT; CDR3: CASTQRKGSEAFF
size: -; D: -; V: TRBV30; J: TRBJ1-5; DNA: TGTGCCTGGAGTGAAGGCCATACCAGCAATCAGCCCCAGCATTTT; CDR3: CAWSEGHTSNQPQHF
size: -; D: -; V: TRBV2; J: TRBJ1-2; DNA: TGTGCCAGCAGTGAATCTTACTATGGCTACACCTTC; CDR3: CASSESYYGYTF
size: -; D: TRBD2; V: TRBV6-5; J: TRBJ2-7; DNA: TGTGCCAGCAGTTACTCGTTTAGCGGGAGCTCCTACGAGCAGTACTTC; CDR3: CASSYSFSGSSYEQYF
size: -; D: -; V: TRBV7-9; J: TRBJ1-1; DNA: TGTGCCAGCAGCTTAGTAAGTTCTGGAACTGAAGCTTTCTTT; CDR3: CASSLVSSGTEAFF
size: -; D: TRBD1; V: TRBV28; J: TRBJ1-5; DNA: TGTGCCAGCAGACCCGAGGGACAGGGGCCGGGTAGCAATCAGCCCCAGCATTTT; CDR3: CASRPEGQGPGSNQPQHF
size: once; D: -; V: TRBV9; J: TRBJ2-7; DNA: TGTGCCAGCAGCGTAAGGCGTACCTACGAGCAGTACTTC; CDR3: CASSVRRTYEQYF
size: -; D: -; V: TRBV19; J: TRBJ2-7; DNA: TGTGCCAGTAGTGGGGACCGAAACTACGAGCAGTACTTC; CDR3: CASSGDRNYEQYF
size: -; D: -; V: TRBV6-4; J: TRBJ1-6; DNA: TGTGCCAGCAGTCAGGGACCCGGATCACCCCTCCACTTT; CDR3: CASSQGPGSPLHF
size: -; D: TRBD1; V: TRBV6-1; J: TRBJ1-2; DNA: TGTGCCAGCAGCCTTGACAGGGGGCCTGGCTACACCTTC; CDR3: CASSLDRGPGYTF
size: -; D: TRBD1; V: TRBV30; J: TRBJ1-2; DNA: TGTGCCTCCGGGACAGCCGGTAACTATGGCTACACCTTC; CDR3: CASGTAGNYGYTF
size: once; D: -; V: TRBV2; J: TRBJ2-7; DNA: TGTGCCAGCACCCCCGGTGGGTCCGGGGGACACGAGCAGTACTTC; CDR3: CASTPGGSGGHEQYF
size: -; D: -; V: TRBV6-9; J: TRBJ2-7; DNA: TGTGCCAGCAGTTATTATGGACACTCCTACGAGCAGTACTTC; CDR3: CASSYYGHSYEQYF
size: -; D: -; V: TRBV5-6; J: TRBJ2-7; DNA: TGTGCCAGCAGCTTGGACTTCTACGAGCAGTACTTC; CDR3: CASSLDFYEQYF
size: -; D: -; V: TRBV7-2; J: TRBJ1-2; DNA: TGTGCCAGCAGCTTAGGACAGAGGGGCTACACCTTC; CDR3: CASSLGQRGYTF
size: once; D: -; V: TRBV19; J: TRBJ1-1; DNA: TGTGCCAGTAGTATTTGGGGAGGGAACACTGAAGCTTTCTTT; CDR3: CASSIWGGNTEAFF
size: -; D: TRBD1; V: TRBV13; J: TRBJ2-7; DNA: TGTGCCAGCAGCTCCCCCGGGACAGCCTACGAGCAGTACTTC; CDR3: CASSSPGTAYEQYF
size: -; D: -; V: TRBV5-1; J: TRBJ2-7; DNA: TGCGCCAGCAGCTTGGGGATAAGGCTCTCCTACGAGCAGTACTTC; CDR3: CASSLGIRLSYEQYF
size: -; D: TRBD1; V: TRBV28; J: TRBJ1-1; DNA: TGTGCCAGCAGACCGACAGGGAGGTCGAACACTGAAGCTTTCTTT; CDR3: CASRPTGRSNTEAFF
size: once; D: TRBD1; V: TRBV28; J: TRBJ2-7; DNA: TGTGCCAGCAGTCTCCGGGACAGGGGGTTCTACGAGCAGTACTTC; CDR3: CASSLRDRGFYEQYF
size: -; D: -; V: TRBV5-1; J: TRBJ2-7; DNA: TGCGCCAGCTCCGGAACAGGGTTAATTTACGAGCAGTACTTC; CDR3: CASSGTGLIYEQYF
size: -; D: TRBD1; V: TRBV28; J: TRBJ2-7; DNA: TGTGCCAGCAGATTACACCTCGAACAGGGGTTTTACGAGCAGTACTTC; CDR3: CASRLHLEQGFYEQYF
size: -; D: TRBD1; V: TRBV6-6; J: TRBJ1-1; DNA: TGTGCCAGCAGCCCCTTGGTGGGGACAGGGGCAACTGAAGCTTTCTTT; CDR3: CASSPLVGTGATEAFF
size: -; D: -; V: TRBV19; J: TRBJ1-2; DNA: TGTGCCAGTAGTGACTTTCTTAACTCGCGCGATATCCATGGCTACACCTTC; CDR3: CASSDFLNSRDIHGYTF
size: -; D: -; V: TRBV5-6; J: TRBJ2-7; DNA: TGTGCCAGCAGCTTGGGACAGCAGTATTACCCATCCTACGAGCAGTACTTC; CDR3: CASSLGQQYYPSYEQYF
size: -; D: -; V: TRBV20-1; J: TRBJ1-2; DNA: TGCAGTGCTGGAACAGGGAGTGGCTACACCTTC; CDR3: CSAGTGSGYTF